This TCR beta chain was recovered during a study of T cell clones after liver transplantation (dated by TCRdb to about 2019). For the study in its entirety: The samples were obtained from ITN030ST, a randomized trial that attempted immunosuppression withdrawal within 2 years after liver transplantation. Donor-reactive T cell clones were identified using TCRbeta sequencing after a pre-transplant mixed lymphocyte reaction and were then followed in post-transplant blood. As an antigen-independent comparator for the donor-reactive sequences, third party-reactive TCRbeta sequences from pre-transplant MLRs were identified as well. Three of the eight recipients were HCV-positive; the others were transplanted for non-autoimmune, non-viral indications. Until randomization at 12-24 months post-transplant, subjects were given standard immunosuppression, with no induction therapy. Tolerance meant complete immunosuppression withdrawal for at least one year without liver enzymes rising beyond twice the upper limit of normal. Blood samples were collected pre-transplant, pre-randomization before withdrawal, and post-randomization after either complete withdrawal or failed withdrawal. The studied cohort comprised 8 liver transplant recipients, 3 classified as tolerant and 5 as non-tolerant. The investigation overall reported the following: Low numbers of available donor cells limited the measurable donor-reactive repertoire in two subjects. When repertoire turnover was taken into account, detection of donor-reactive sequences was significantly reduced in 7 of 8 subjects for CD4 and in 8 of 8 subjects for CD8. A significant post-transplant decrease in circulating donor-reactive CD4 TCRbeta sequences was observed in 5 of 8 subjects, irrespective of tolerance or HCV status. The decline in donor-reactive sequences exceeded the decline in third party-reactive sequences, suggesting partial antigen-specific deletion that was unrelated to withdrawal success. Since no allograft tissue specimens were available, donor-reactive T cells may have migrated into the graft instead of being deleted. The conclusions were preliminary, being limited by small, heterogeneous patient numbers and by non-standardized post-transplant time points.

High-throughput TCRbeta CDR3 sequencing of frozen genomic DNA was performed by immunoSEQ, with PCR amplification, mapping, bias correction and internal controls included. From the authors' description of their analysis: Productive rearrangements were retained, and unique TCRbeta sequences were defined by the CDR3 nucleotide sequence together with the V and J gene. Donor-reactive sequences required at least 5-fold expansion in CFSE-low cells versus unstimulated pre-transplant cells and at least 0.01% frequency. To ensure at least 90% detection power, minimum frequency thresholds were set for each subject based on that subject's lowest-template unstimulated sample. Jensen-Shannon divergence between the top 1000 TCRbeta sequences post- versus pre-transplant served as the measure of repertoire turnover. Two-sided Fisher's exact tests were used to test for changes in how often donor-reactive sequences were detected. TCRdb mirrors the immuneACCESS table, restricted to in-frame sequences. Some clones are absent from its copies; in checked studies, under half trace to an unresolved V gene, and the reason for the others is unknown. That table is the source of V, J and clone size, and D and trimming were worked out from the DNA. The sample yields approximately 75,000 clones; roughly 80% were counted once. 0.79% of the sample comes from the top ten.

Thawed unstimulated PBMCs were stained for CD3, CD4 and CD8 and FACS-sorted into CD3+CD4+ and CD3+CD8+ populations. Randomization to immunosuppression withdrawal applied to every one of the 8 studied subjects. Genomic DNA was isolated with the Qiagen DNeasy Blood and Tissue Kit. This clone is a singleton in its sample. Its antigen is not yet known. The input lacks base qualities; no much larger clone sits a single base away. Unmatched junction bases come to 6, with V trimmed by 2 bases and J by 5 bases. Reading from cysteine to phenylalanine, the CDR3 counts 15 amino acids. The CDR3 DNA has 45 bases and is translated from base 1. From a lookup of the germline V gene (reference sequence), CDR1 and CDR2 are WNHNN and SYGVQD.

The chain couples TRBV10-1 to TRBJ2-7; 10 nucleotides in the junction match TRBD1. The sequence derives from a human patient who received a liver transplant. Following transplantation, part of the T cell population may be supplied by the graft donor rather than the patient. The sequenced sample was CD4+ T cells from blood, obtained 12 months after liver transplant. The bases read TGCGCCAGCAGTGAGCCGGGACAGGGGAACCACGAGCAGTACTTC. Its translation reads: CASSEPGQGNHEQYF.